This T cell receptor beta chain was retrieved from a study of T cell clonality in common variable immunodeficiency. This clone was counted many times. Its antigen remains unidentified. The read is 3 residues too short to cover the CDR3 end, so that end is filled in from the germline J gene. Patients and controls were mostly of Caucasian heritage. Control and CVID samples contributed equal amounts of genomic DNA. Sequenced by immunoSEQ multiplex PCR; TCRdb stores in-frame clones only, minus some. There are roughly 60,000 clones in the sample, none observed a single time. Trimming took 5 bases from V and 7 from J, leaving 11 bases between them. Germline V lookup: CDR1 DFQATT, CDR2 SNEGSKA (reference sequence). The CDR3 length is 12 residues. Findings of the study overall: Compared with healthy controls, CVID subjects showed increased TCRbeta clonality, mostly in about a third. CVID subjects shared fewer TCRbeta clones than healthy controls did.

This receptor was identified in a person aged 18 to 75 in good health. The material sequenced was peripheral blood mononuclear cells. This chain joins TRBV20-1 and TRBJ1-4; possibly TRBD1 for D (5 bases). CDR3 DNA, as far as it was read: TGCAGTGCTGTCCAGGGTGGTGAAAAA. This gives the protein CSAVQGGEK. The full CDR3 reads CSAVQGGEKLFF.